The T cell receptor beta chain under discussion was sequenced for a study of T cell responses to AZD1222 COVID-19 vaccine. V was pared by 0 bases and J by 1 base, with 0 bases between. This CDR3 comprises 12 residues. Germline V gene sequence: CDR1 MNHEY, CDR2 SVGAGI. The table came from immunoSEQ multiplex PCR; TCRdb's copy has only in-frame clones and leaves some out. The data show approximately 150,000 clones, approximately 91% seen once. This receptor was identified in an adult in good health. The rearrangement links TRBV6-5 to TRBJ1-2, with no clear D. Sequencing was performed on peripheral blood, taken on day 0 of AZD1222 vaccination. CDR3 in amino acids: CASSYSNYGYTF. The CDR3 DNA sequence: TGTGCCAGCAGTTACTCTAACTATGGCTACACCTTC.